These 31 T cell receptor beta chains were sequenced from one sample in a study of lymphopenia after photon versus proton radiotherapy. Clones were read by immunoSEQ multiplex PCR, and TCRdb kept only the in-frame ones, dropping some. The repertoire has around 18,000 clones, 75% to 90% of them found once; the top ten carry approximately 11%. The sample consisted of peripheral blood, taken from a patient treated with proton-based radiotherapy. The receptors come from a man between 70 and 80 years old with pancreatic cancer.

The V gene is TRBV11-1, the J gene TRBJ2-7; D is perhaps TRBD1 or TRBD2 (5 bases each). The CDR3 extends over 14 amino acids. Trimming stripped 1 base from V and 0 bases from J, with 7 bases between. CDR1 SGHAT and CDR2 FQDESV come from the germline V gene (reference sequence). CDR3 protein: CASSLGGTSYEQYF. CDR3 in DNA: TGTGCCAGCAGCTTAGGAGGGACCTCCTACGAGCAGTACTTC.

The genes are TRBV19 and TRBJ2-3, with 9 positions matching TRBD1. CDR3 length equals 16 residues. Trimming took 1 base from V and 0 from J; bases not matched to a gene: 2. Germline V gene data show CDR1 as LNHDA and CDR2 as SQIVND (reference sequence). In nucleotides, the CDR3 is TGTGCCAGTAGTATAGGGGACAGGGTCAGCACAGATACGCAGTATTTT. Translating gives CASSIGDRVSTDTQYF.

The sample holds one count of this clone. This rearrangement joins TRBV6-4 to TRBJ2-5, with 7 nucleotides matching TRBD1. Germline V gene lookup returns CDR1 MRHNA and CDR2 SNTAGT. This CDR3 is 16 amino acids long. With 6 bases clipped from V and 2 bases from J, the junction kept 12 bases outside the gene matches. CDR3 residues: CASSLEGTAKQETQYF. CDR3 in DNA: TGTGCCAGCAGCCTTGAGGGGACAGCCAAACAAGAGACCCAGTACTTC.

CDR3 sequence reads: CASSIVDGEEKLFF. The CDR3 nucleotides are TGTGCCAGTAGTATTGTGGACGGGGAAGAAAAACTGTTTTTT. The chain combines TRBV19 with TRBJ1-4; unclear D gene. Germline CDR1 LNHDA, CDR2 SQIVND (reference sequence). The V end lost 3 bases, the J end lost 8 bases, and 13 bases lay between the germline ends. This CDR3 spans 14 amino acids. The full variable domain, in which reference TRBV19 and TRBJ1-4 provide the parts outside the CDR3, is DGGITQSPKYLFRKEGQNVTLSCEQNLNHDAMYWYRQDPGQGLRLIYYSQIVNDFQKGDIAEGYSVSREKKESFPLTVTSAQKNPTAFYLCASSIVDGEEKLFFGSGTQLSVL.

This chain links TRBV9 with TRBJ1-1, with D hard to call. The germline CDR1 and CDR2 sequences are SGDLS and YYNGEE. The CDR3 spans 13 residues. V was pared by 4 bases and J by 2 bases, with 9 bases between. The CDR3 nucleotides read TGTGCCAGCAGCTCCGGGCCCAACACTGAAGCTTTCTTT. Its protein is CASSSGPNTEAFF.

Only one count was recorded for this clone. The V gene is TRBV7-8, the J gene TRBJ1-1; the D is unclear. The ends were cut back, 4 bases at V and 1 base at J, with 13 bases in the middle. CDR3 length equals 15 residues. The V gene's germline CDR1 is SGHVS and CDR2 FQNEAQ. In DNA, the CDR3 is TGTGCCAGCAGCTCGCGGGTGTGGGAGAACACTGAAGCTTTCTTT. Translation: CASSSRVWENTEAFF.

In its sample, this clone was seen a few times. The chain links TRBV4-1 to TRBJ2-1; D not resolved. CDR1 MGHRA and CDR2 YSYEKL come from the germline V gene. This CDR3 comprises 11 residues. Trimming pared 3 bases from V and 10 bases from J, leaving 7 bases between. CDR3 in DNA: TGCGCCAGCAGCCAGCAGGAGGAGCAGTTCTTC. As protein: CASSQQEEQFF.

The CDR3 DNA sequence: TGTGCTAGTGGTTGGGCCGTGTCTAGCACAGATACGCAGTATTTT. Translated: CASGWAVSSTDTQYF. The rearrangement uses TRBV12-5 and TRBJ2-3; D not certain. This CDR3 has 15 residues. Trimming cost V 4 bases and J 0 bases, with 11 bases left between them. Germline CDR1 is LGHNT and CDR2 is FRNRAP.

The chain is built from TRBV6-5 and TRBJ2-3; the D call may be TRBD1 or TRBD2 (5 bases each). Germline CDR1 MNHEY, CDR2 SVGAGI. CDR3 size: 15 residues. Trimming took 4 bases from V and 8 from J, leaving 19 bases between them. This chain's CDR3 is CASSSTGDGIGTQYF. In DNA, the CDR3 is TGTGCCAGCAGTTCAACCGGGGACGGAATTGGTACGCAGTATTTT.

The CDR3 here is CASSQDSANSPLHF. The DNA of the CDR3 is TGTGCCAGCAGCCAGGACAGCGCAAATTCACCCCTCCACTTT. J is TRBJ1-6 and V is TRBV11-2; D possibly corresponds to TRBD1 (6 bases). Germline CDR1 and CDR2: SGHAT and FQNNGV. V was clipped by 5 bases and J by 7 bases, with 12 bases between them. There are 14 residues in the CDR3. Full variable domain (remainder filled in from reference TRBV11-2 and TRBJ1-6): EAGVAQSPRYKIIEKRQSVAFWCNPISGHATLYWYQQILGQGPKLLIQFQNNGVVDDSQLPKDRFSAERLKGVDSTLKIQPAKLEDSAVYLCASSQDSANSPLHFGNGTRLTVT.

The genes are TRBV7-6 and TRBJ1-3; a weak D match, TRBD1 (5 bases). This CDR3 contains 18 residues. The germline V and J ends were trimmed by 2 bases and 4 bases, with 21 bases remaining between them. Germline CDR1 reads SGHVS; CDR2 reads FNYEAQ. CDR3: CASSLWGRRGEGGNTIYF. CDR3 nucleotides: TGTGCCAGCAGCTTATGGGGAAGGAGGGGCGAGGGAGGAAACACCATATATTTT.

The chain has TRBV5-6 and TRBJ2-7, with a weak D call TRBD1 (6 bases). Trimming pared 0 bases from V and 3 bases from J, leaving 16 bases between. Germline V gene lookup returns CDR1 SGHDT and CDR2 YYEEEE. The CDR3 loop spans 16 amino acids. The CDR3 DNA reads TGTGCCAGCAGCTTGGTTGGGGGCAGGGTCGGCTACGAGCAGTACTTC. Residues: CASSLVGGRVGYEQYF.

CDR3: CASSYILATTYNEQFF. Written as DNA, the CDR3 is TGTGCCAGCAGTTACATTCTAGCGACGACCTACAATGAGCAGTTCTTC. This chain connects TRBV6-5 to TRBJ2-1, with D possibly being TRBD2 (6 bases). The V and J ends lost 2 bases and 2 bases respectively, with 13 bases between them. The CDR3 extends over 16 amino acids. Germline V gives CDR1 MNHEY, CDR2 SVGAGI.

The chain combines TRBV27 with TRBJ1-3; 7 nucleotides line up with TRBD1. The V gene end was trimmed by 8 bases and the J gene end by 0 bases; junction bases not matched to a gene: 7. The germline CDR1 and CDR2 sequences are MNHEY and SMNVEV (reference sequence). This CDR3 region has 15 residues. The CDR3: CASGRQGGSGNTIYF. The DNA of the CDR3 is TGTGCCAGCGGGCGACAGGGAGGCTCTGGAAACACCATATATTTT.

V is TRBV6-5 and J is TRBJ1-1; the D is unclear. The CDR3 extends over 11 amino acids. Trimming stripped 6 bases from V and 5 bases from J, with 7 bases between. Per germline, CDR1 MNHEY and CDR2 SVGAGI. The CDR3 here is CASRRNTEAFF. Here the CDR3 DNA reads TGTGCCAGCAGGCGTAATACTGAAGCTTTCTTT.

The CDR3 DNA reads TGTGCCAGCAGCTTGGGAGCCGGTGAGCAGTTCTTC. As protein: CASSLGAGEQFF. This chain uses TRBV5-4 with TRBJ2-1; D unclear. Trimming removed 0 bases from V and 9 bases from J, with 7 bases in between. CDR3 length: 12 amino acids. Germline CDR1 reads SGHNT; CDR2 reads YYREEE (reference sequence).

The J gene is TRBJ1-1, the V gene TRBV14; no reliable D call. The CDR3 sequence is 12 residues long. Between the trimmed V and J ends, which lost 3 bases and 3 bases, there was a span of 5 bases. The germline gives CDR1 SGHDN, CDR2 FVKESK. The CDR3 DNA reads TGTGCCAGCAGCCAGTCGGACACTGAAGCTTTCTTT. Amino acids: CASSQSDTEAFF.

V is TRBV29-1 and J is TRBJ1-2, with a weak D call TRBD1 (5 bases). This CDR3 spans 15 amino acids. Germline CDR1 reads SQVTM; CDR2 reads ANQGSEA. Trimming left V 5 bases short and J 8 bases short, with 24 bases between. As DNA, the CDR3 is TGCAGCGTTTCCCCCCCCGGCGCAGGGAGTTACGGCTACACCTTC. As protein: CSVSPPGAGSYGYTF.

This clone was recorded only once. The J gene is TRBJ2-2, the V gene TRBV11-2, with unresolved D. The CDR3 consists of 12 residues. The germline gives CDR1 SGHAT, CDR2 FQNNGV. Between the trimmed V and J ends, which lost 1 base and 8 bases, there was a span of 5 bases. In DNA, the CDR3 is TGTGCCAGCAGCTTAGCCACTGGGGAGCTGTTTTTT. Translating it yields CASSLATGELFF.

The rearrangement joins TRBV7-8 to TRBJ1-3; D may be TRBD1 (5 bases). V lost 6 bases and J lost 2, with 14 bases in between. The CDR3 extends over 15 amino acids. Germline V gives CDR1 SGHVS, CDR2 FQNEAQ. This CDR3 reads CASRPAGRAGNTIYF. The CDR3 DNA sequence: TGTGCCAGCAGACCTGCCGGCAGGGCTGGAAACACCATATATTTT. Using reference TRBV7-8 and TRBJ1-3 for the parts outside the CDR3, the full variable domain is GAGVSQSPRYKVAKRGQDVALRCDPISGHVSLFWYQQALGQGPEFLTYFQNEAQLDKSGLPSDRFFAERPEGSVSTLKIQRTQQEDSAVYLCASRPAGRAGNTIYFGEGSWLTVV.

DNA of the CDR3: TGTGCCAGTAGCCTCGGGACAGGGGACAATCAGCCCCAGCATTTT. It encodes CASSLGTGDNQPQHF. V and J are TRBV19 and TRBJ1-5; 10 bases agree with TRBD1. Germline-derived CDR1 and CDR2 are LNHDA and SQIVND (reference sequence). After removal of 6 bases from V and 3 bases from J, the junction contained 5 bases not matched to a gene. The CDR3 contains 15 residues. Using reference TRBV19 and TRBJ1-5 for the parts outside the CDR3, the full variable domain is DGGITQSPKYLFRKEGQNVTLSCEQNLNHDAMYWYRQDPGQGLRLIYYSQIVNDFQKGDIAEGYSVSREKKESFPLTVTSAQKNPTAFYLCASSLGTGDNQPQHFGDGTRLSIL.

The chain is built from TRBV30 and TRBJ2-1, with TRBD2 matching 9 bases. The CDR3 sequence is 15 residues long. Germline V gives CDR1 GTSNPN, CDR2 SVGIG (reference sequence). Losses at the gene ends were 7 bases for V and 3 bases for J; bases not matched to a gene: 10. In DNA form, the CDR3 reads TGTGCCTCGGAAGCCAGCGGGGGGCTCTACAATGAGCAGTTCTTC. It encodes CASEASGGLYNEQFF.

V gene TRBV11-3 combines with J gene TRBJ2-7, with D possibly TRBD2 on 6 matching bases. Trimming took off 6 bases at V and 0 bases at J, with 15 bases between the two ends. The CDR3 consists of 15 residues. Germline loops: CDR1 SGHNT, CDR2 YENEEA. CDR3 sequence (DNA): TGTGCCAGCAGTCCCCGGGGGATGGGCTCCTACGAGCAGTACTTC. Translating it yields CASSPRGMGSYEQYF.

The rearrangement uses TRBV19 and TRBJ1-3; tentatively, D is TRBD1 (6 bases). Trimming shortened V by 7 bases and J by 4 bases, and 20 bases separated the two germline ends. The germline gives CDR1 LNHDA, CDR2 SQIVND (reference sequence). This CDR3 comprises 16 residues. The CDR3: CASISVNRDTGNTIYF. CDR3 in DNA: TGTGCCAGTATTTCGGTAAACCGGGACACCGGAAACACCATATATTTT.

The chain is built from TRBV7-9 and TRBJ1-1; no clear D gene. The CDR3 consists of 15 residues. The ends were cut back, 4 bases at V and 0 bases at J, with 12 bases in the middle. Germline lookup yields CDR1 SEHNR and CDR2 FQNEAQ (reference sequence). This CDR3 reads CASSSWTDLNTEAFF. The DNA for the CDR3 is TGTGCCAGCAGCTCGTGGACGGATTTGAACACTGAAGCTTTCTTT.

The chain joins TRBV6-1 to TRBJ2-3; 7 nucleotides agree with TRBD2. The germline CDR1 and CDR2 sequences are MNHNS and SASEGT. This CDR3 contains 17 residues. The J segment lost 4 bases and the V segment lost 0 bases, leaving 10 bases of the junction unmatched. The CDR3 DNA reads TGTGCCAGCAGTGAAGCGGGAACTGTGGGGGGGGCAGATACGCAGTATTTT. Translation gives CASSEAGTVGGADTQYF.

The chain links TRBV5-8 to TRBJ2-3, with a tentative D call TRBD2 (7 bases). This CDR3 is 17 amino acids long. Germline V lookup: CDR1 SGHTS, CDR2 YDEGEE. Trimming pared 0 bases from V and 2 bases from J, leaving 16 bases between. The CDR3 reads CASSLGGGGPSTDTQYF. The CDR3 DNA follows: TGTGCCAGCAGCTTGGGGGGCGGGGGCCCTTCCACAGATACGCAGTATTTT.

Of note for this clone: The missing conserved phenylalanine or tryptophan at the end of this CDR3 makes a read error likely. Because the CDR3's place on the DNA is in doubt, the DNA is left out and the CDR3 is given as listed by TCRdb. The V and J genes are TRBV27 and TRBJ1-2. Germline V gives CDR1 MNHEY, CDR2 SMNVEV (reference sequence). Both ends counted, the CDR3 spans 9 residues. CDR3 in amino acids: CASRRCKPL.

This clone occurred once. The rearrangement uses TRBV18 and TRBJ2-3; D is possibly TRBD2 (5 bases). V lost 3 bases and J lost 0, with 13 bases in between. Germline assignment: CDR1 KGHSH and CDR2 LQKENI. The CDR3 is 16 amino acids. CDR3 region: CASSPGGGLSTDTQYF. The CDR3 DNA reads as TGTGCCAGCTCACCCGGAGGCGGGTTGAGCACAGATACGCAGTATTTT.

The chain has TRBV7-9 and TRBJ2-7; the D gene is possibly TRBD1 (7 bases). Deletions cut 5 bases from V and 3 bases from J, with 14 bases between. This CDR3 comprises 14 residues. In germline, CDR1 is SEHNR, CDR2 FQNEAQ (reference sequence). The CDR3: CASSPRGRIYEQYF. The CDR3 nucleotides read TGTGCCAGCAGCCCCAGGGGGAGGATCTACGAGCAGTACTTC.

The rearrangement uses TRBV5-5 and TRBJ1-1; D remains unclear. Germline V lookup: CDR1 SGHKS, CDR2 YYEKEE (reference sequence). The length of the CDR3 is 14 residues. Trimming took 2 bases from V and 0 from J, leaving 8 bases between them. CDR3 coding DNA: TGTGCCAGCAGCTTACAGAGAATGAACACTGAAGCTTTCTTT. It yields the protein CASSLQRMNTEAFF.